A single sample gave rise to the 29 T cell receptor beta chains below, sequenced in a study of metastatic and nonmetastatic thyroid tumors. With MiXCR, TCRdb reprocessed the PCR reads. The sample lists 32,000 or so clones; roughly a sixth were seen once. Before thyroid surgery, none of the patients had received any treatment. Sequenced input: blood. The receptors were sampled from a male donor with papillary thyroid cancer or a benign thyroid nodule (not recorded which). Some clones in this sample may be carry-over from other donors' samples.

This clone is medium-sized by share. The chain employs TRBV27 and TRBJ2-7; 7 bases are a match to TRBD1. The CDR3 is 15 amino acids. CDR1 and CDR2 (germline): MNHEY, SMNVEV (reference sequence). V was clipped by 5 bases and J by 4 bases; unmatched bases: 11. The CDR3 coding sequence is TGTGCCAGCAGTCAAAACCGGGACAGTCTTTACGAGCAGTACTTC. This gives the protein CASSQNRDSLYEQYF.

This clone showed up just a few times. With a much larger clone just one base away, this may be a read error. The genes are TRBV11-2 and TRBJ2-3, with TRBD2 identical over 13 bases. This CDR3 has 17 amino acids. Germline-derived CDR1 and CDR2 are SGHAT and FQNNGV. CDR3 coding DNA: TGTGCCAGCAGCGAGGGACTAGCGGGGCGGATGACAGATGCGCAGTATTTT. The encoded protein is CASSEGLAGRMTDAQYF.

The V gene is TRBV6-1, the J gene TRBJ2-2; no reliable D call. Per germline, CDR1 MNHNS and CDR2 SASEGT. The CDR3 spans 16 residues. Trimming removed 4 bases at V and 4 bases at J, with 16 bases between. In DNA, the CDR3 is TGTGCCAGCAGTGGGTCGACATTTCTCGGCACCGGGGAGCTGTTTTTT. Protein sequence: CASSGSTFLGTGELFF.

There are many counts of this clone. The CDR3 spells CASSLELAGGPDETQYF. CDR3 nucleotide sequence: TGTGCCAGCTCACTAGAACTAGCGGGAGGGCCGGATGAGACCCAGTACTTC. The rearrangement uses TRBV18 and TRBJ2-5; TRBD2 matches at 13 bases. Trimming at V came to 4 bases and at J to 5 bases, leaving 10 bases not matched to a gene. The germline V gene encodes CDR1 KGHSH and CDR2 LQKENI. The CDR3 is 17 amino acids.

This clone was found many times. With a much larger clone just one base away, this may be a read error. This chain connects TRBV28 to TRBJ1-6; D unresolved. Germline-derived CDR1 and CDR2 are MDHEN and SYDVKM. This CDR3 has 15 residues. CDR3 sequence reads: CASRAREVGNSPLRF. As DNA, the CDR3 is TGTGCCAGCAGAGCTCGGGAGGTCGGGAATTCACCCCTCCGCTTT.

This clone was seen at least ten times. This may be a read error: a much more frequent sequence differs by one nucleotide. The V call is TRBV30, the J call TRBJ1-2; the D gene is possibly TRBD1 (6 bases). Germline V gene sequence: CDR1 GTSNPN, CDR2 SVGIG (reference sequence). The V gene lost 8 bases and the J gene lost 1 base, with 17 bases spanning the gap. The CDR3 is 14 amino acids. CDR3 amino acids: CARNRQAINYGYTF. As DNA, the CDR3 is TGTGCCCGGAATCGACAGGCGATTAACTATGGCTACACCTTC. Based on the CDR3 plus reference TRBV30 and TRBJ1-2, the full variable domain is SQTIHQWPATLVQPVGSPLSLECTVEGTSNPNLYWYRQAAGRGLQLLFYSVGIGQISSEVPQNLSASRPQDRQFILSSKKLLLSDSGFYLCARNRQAINYGYTFGSGTRLTVV.

Points on this clone: The CDR3 does not close with the conserved phenylalanine or tryptophan, likely indicating a read error. The rearrangement links TRBV6-1 to TRBJ2-5; 9 bases align to TRBD2. Germline-derived CDR1 and CDR2 are MNHNS and SASEGT. Trimming at V came to 8 bases and at J to 5 bases, leaving 9 bases not matched to a gene. The CDR3 totals 14 residues. CDR3 DNA sequence: TGTGCCAGCGGTGTAAGCGGGGGGTGGGAGACCCAGTACTCC. As protein: CASGVSGGWETQYS.

This clone was seen at least ten times. V is TRBV10-2 and J is TRBJ1-6; 8 bases are a match to TRBD1. This CDR3 is built from 15 residues. Germline values: CDR1 WSHSY, CDR2 SAAADI. V lost 8 bases, J lost 2 bases, and 5 bases stayed unmatched. DNA of the CDR3: TGCGCCAGCGGATCGACAGGGGCCTATAATTCACCCCTCCACTTT. This encodes CASGSTGAYNSPLHF.

The sample holds many counts of this clone. This chain uses TRBV25-1 with TRBJ1-5; D not resolved. V lost 4 bases and J lost 9, with 10 bases in between. Per the germline V gene, CDR1 is MGHDK and CDR2 is SYGVNS. This CDR3 is built from 12 residues. The CDR3 is CASSAPAGPQHF. DNA for the CDR3: TGTGCCAGCAGTGCCCCCGCGGGGCCCCAGCATTTT.

The sample holds many counts of this clone. The CDR3 protein is CASSQDIGLNTEAFF. For the CDR3, the DNA is TGCGCCAGCAGCCAAGATATAGGGTTGAACACTGAAGCTTTCTTT. The V call is TRBV4-1, the J call TRBJ1-1; D not certain. With 0 bases removed from V and 0 bases from J, the gap between germline ends came to 8 bases. CDR1 MGHRA and CDR2 YSYEKL come from the germline V gene. This CDR3 has 15 residues.

Comments on this clone: One end of the junction fails to match germline, which may point to a read error. The chain is built from TRBV5-4 and TRBJ2-6, with D uncertain. Germline CDR1 SGHNT, CDR2 YYREEE (reference sequence). There are 20 residues in the CDR3. CDR3 residues: CAISSPQAAEALDGANVLTF. CDR3 bases: TGTGCCATCAGCTCACCCCAAGCCGCCGAGGCCCTTGATGGGGCCAACGTCCTGACTTTC.

By its share, this clone is medium-sized. V usage is TRBV28 and J usage is TRBJ1-2; D not certain. Trimming removed 2 bases from V and 1 base from J, with 14 bases in between. Germline V CDR1 and CDR2: MDHEN, SYDVKM. This CDR3 contains 16 residues. The CDR3 sequence is CASSLPPGTLNYGYTF. DNA for the CDR3: TGTGCCAGCAGTTTACCTCCGGGAACACTTAACTATGGCTACACCTTC.

This clone was counted a few times. The chain joins TRBV28 to TRBJ2-1; 13 bases match TRBD2. Germline V lookup: CDR1 MDHEN, CDR2 SYDVKM. J was trimmed by 8 bases and V by 5 bases; bases with no gene match: 6. The CDR3 loop spans 15 amino acids. CDR3: CASSPGLAGAYEQFF. The CDR3 bases are TGTGCCAGCAGTCCCGGACTAGCGGGAGCCTATGAGCAGTTCTTC.

This clone has only a few counts. The CDR3: CASSYSPGTESIQYF. CDR3 coding DNA: TGTGCCAGCAGTTATTCCCCCGGTACAGAAAGCATTCAGTACTTC. The rearrangement joins TRBV6-6 to TRBJ2-4; D is ambiguous. Germline-derived CDR1 and CDR2 are MNHNY and SVGAGI (reference sequence). CDR3 size: 15 residues. V was pared by 3 bases and J by 9 bases, with 18 bases between.

This clone was seen repeatedly, ten times or more. The chain links TRBV19 to TRBJ2-1, with no clear D. The CDR3 totals 14 residues. Per the germline V gene, CDR1 is LNHDA and CDR2 is SQIVND (reference sequence). V dropped 5 bases and J dropped 3 bases, with 11 bases sitting between them. This CDR3 is CASSSRVFYNEQFF. CDR3 nucleotides: TGTGCCAGTAGTTCCCGGGTTTTCTACAATGAGCAGTTCTTC.

This clone has just a few counts. This rearrangement joins TRBV28 to TRBJ1-2, with D unclear. This CDR3 contains 11 residues. Germline-derived CDR1 and CDR2 are MDHEN and SYDVKM. The ends were cut back, 6 bases at V and 11 bases at J, with 13 bases in the middle. CDR3 protein: CASRFGRSYTF. CDR3 bases: TGTGCCAGCAGGTTCGGCCGCAGTTACACCTTC.

This clone was seen at least ten times. The J gene is TRBJ1-2, the V gene TRBV12-3 or TRBV12-4; no firm D call. The CDR3 is 12 amino acids. The V gene lost 3 bases and the J gene lost 5 bases, with 7 bases spanning the gap. The CDR3 reads CASSFGEYGYTF. DNA for the CDR3: TGTGCCAGCAGTTTTGGGGAGTATGGCTACACCTTC.

This clone was seen ten or more times. The V and J genes are TRBV5-1 and TRBJ1-1, with TRBD1 identical over 9 bases. Germline values: CDR1 SGHRS, CDR2 YFSETQ. The V and J ends lost 4 bases and 4 bases, in that order; junction bases with no gene match: 8. This CDR3 has 15 residues. The DNA of the CDR3 is TGCGCCAGCAGCGATTACAGGGGGCAGGGCACTGAAGCTTTCTTT. It specifies CASSDYRGQGTEAFF.

About this clone: This may arise from a read error, as a much more abundant clone is one base away. The rearrangement uses TRBV29-1 and TRBJ2-5; TRBD1 aligns across 8 bases. CDR1 is SQVTM and CDR2 is ANQGSEA in the germline V gene. This CDR3 is built from 14 residues. The ends lost 1 base at V and 2 bases at J; junction bases unmatched: 3. CDR3 protein: CSVEVTGGQETQYF. The CDR3 DNA reads TGCAGCGTTGAAGTTACAGGGGGACAAGAGACCCAGTACTTC.

This clone came up a few times. V is TRBV12-3 or TRBV12-4 and J is TRBJ2-7; D possibly matches TRBD1 or TRBD2 (6 bases each). The CDR3 has 18 amino acids. Trimming took 5 bases from V and 10 from J, leaving 33 bases between them. The CDR3: CASSPELGRGPSNQPQYF. The CDR3 nucleotides are TGTGCCAGCAGTCCCGAGTTGGGCCGGGGGCCTAGCAATCAGCCCCAGTACTTC.

This clone qualifies as medium-sized. The chain couples TRBV6-1 to TRBJ1-6; D is unclear. CDR3 length: 15 amino acids. The germline CDR1 and CDR2 sequences are MNHNS and SASEGT. The germline V and J ends were trimmed by 6 bases and 7 bases, with 16 bases remaining between them. CDR3 in amino acids: CASRRDVARNSPLHF. CDR3 DNA sequence: TGTGCCAGCAGAAGAGACGTGGCCCGGAATTCACCCCTCCACTTT.

This clone came up many times. The chain carries TRBV6-4 and TRBJ2-1, with 10 bases that match TRBD2. The V gene end was trimmed by 4 bases and the J gene end by 6 bases; junction bases not matched to a gene: 6. Germline V gene lookup returns CDR1 MRHNA and CDR2 SNTAGT. The CDR3 is made up of 15 amino acids. In nucleotides, the CDR3 is TGTGCCAGCAGTGCGGAGACTAGCGGGTTCAATGAGCAGTTCTTC. It codes for CASSAETSGFNEQFF.

The chain recombines TRBV9 with TRBJ2-1; either TRBD1 or TRBD2 may supply D (5 bases each). The V gene lost 10 bases and the J gene lost 8 bases, with 25 bases spanning the gap. The CDR3 is 15 residues long. Germline CDR1 reads SGDLS; CDR2 reads YYNGEE. The CDR3 region has the DNA TGTGCCGTCAGCCTCGGGGCCGCTAGTGGGGATGAGCAGTTCTTC. Its protein is CAVSLGAASGDEQFF.

The V call is TRBV6-2 or TRBV6-3, the J call TRBJ1-2; possibly TRBD1 for D (6 bases). The V gene lost 5 bases and the J gene lost 3 bases, with 28 bases spanning the gap. Germline CDR1 and CDR2: MNHEY and SVGEGT. CDR3 length: 19 amino acids. Here the CDR3 reads CASSPRGWGRGSEDYGYTF. The CDR3 nucleotides read TGTGCCAGCAGTCCACGAGGTTGGGGGCGCGGCTCGGAGGACTATGGCTACACCTTC.

This clone was seen at least ten times. The chain uses TRBV6-1 and TRBJ2-7; no definite D call. V gave up 4 bases and J gave up 6 bases, with 7 bases separating them. This CDR3 is 11 amino acids long. Germline V gene data show CDR1 as MNHNS and CDR2 as SASEGT. The CDR3 spells CASSGLSEQYF. Written as DNA, the CDR3 is TGTGCCAGCAGTGGCTTGAGCGAGCAGTACTTC.

By sample share, this clone is medium-sized (0.01 to 0.1%). The same CDR3 also results from other DNA sequences found in this sample. V is TRBV12-3 or TRBV12-4 and J is TRBJ2-2; 10 bases map to TRBD1. The length of the CDR3 is 16 residues. V gave up 5 bases and J gave up 4 bases; unmatched junction bases: 7. The CDR3: CASSARGQGTTGELFF. Written as DNA, the CDR3 is TGTGCCAGCAGTGCCCGGGGACAGGGGACCACCGGGGAGCTGTTTTTT.

This clone was counted many times. The chain joins TRBV6-5 to TRBJ2-1; 8 nucleotides match TRBD1. J lost 0 bases, V lost 6 bases, and 10 bases had no gene match. The CDR3 spans 17 residues. Germline CDR1 is MNHEY and CDR2 is SVGAGI. The CDR3 spells CASSPAWTGSSYNEQFF. The CDR3 DNA reads as TGTGCCAGCAGCCCGGCCTGGACAGGGAGCTCCTACAATGAGCAGTTCTTC.

The chain uses TRBV20-1 and TRBJ2-7; 10 nucleotides agree with TRBD1. Germline loops: CDR1 DFQATT, CDR2 SNEGSKA (reference sequence). V dropped 6 bases and J dropped 5; count of bases not matched to a gene: 7. The CDR3 loop spans 13 amino acids. In nucleotides, the CDR3 is TGCAGTGCGGCATTGACAGGGGGCAACGAGCAGTACTTC. Protein: CSAALTGGNEQYF.

This clone appeared many times. The CDR3 DNA reads TGTGCCAGCAGTTATAGGGCATACACTGAAGCTTTCTTT. This encodes CASSYRAYTEAFF. This rearrangement joins TRBV6-1 to TRBJ1-1; no definite D call. This CDR3 spans 13 amino acids. CDR1 is MNHNS and CDR2 is SASEGT in the germline V gene. The V end lost 5 bases, the J end lost 3 bases, and 10 bases lay between the germline ends.